This TCR beta chain was documented in a study of T cell changes during pregnancy in multiple sclerosis. This table comes from immunoSEQ multiplex PCR, and its TCRdb copy is limited to in-frame clones, with some not included. The sample lists more than 75,000 clones, about 94% occurring once. V was pared by 4 bases and J by 2 bases, with 20 bases between. This CDR3 comprises 17 residues. Per the germline V gene, CDR1 is SGHTA and CDR2 is FQGNSA. The chain uses TRBV7-2 and TRBJ1-2; D remains unclear. This sample comprised peripheral blood, obtained in the third trimester of pregnancy. The TCR originated in a female donor with multiple sclerosis, enrolled in a pregnancy study. The CDR3 protein is CASSSEFYRAGNYGYTF. Here the CDR3 DNA reads TGTGCCAGCAGCTCCGAATTTTACAGAGCGGGAAACTATGGCTACACCTTC.